A single sample gave rise to the 27 T cell receptor beta chains below, sequenced in a study of shared clonotypes between healthy human individuals. Assay: immunoSEQ multiplex PCR; the TCRdb copy retains only in-frame clones and omits some. The top ten hold approximately 12% of the sample, which has 450,000 to 600,000 clones, 79% seen once. The source material was PBMCs. The receptors come from a woman in her thirties or forties in good health. Some clones in this sample may be carry-over from other donors' samples.

The chain links TRBV5-1 to TRBJ2-5, with TRBD2 identical over 10 bases. Germline CDR1 reads SGHRS; CDR2 reads YFSETQ. The CDR3 loop spans 16 amino acids. J was trimmed by 5 bases and V by 3 bases; bases with no gene match: 10. This chain's CDR3 is CASSWFLAGVQETQYF. CDR3 DNA: TGCGCCAGCAGCTGGTTCCTAGCGGGAGTGCAGGAGACCCAGTACTTC.

The chain has TRBV15 and TRBJ2-3; TRBD1 or TRBD2 may be the D gene (5 bases each). This CDR3 contains 17 residues. Per germline, CDR1 LNHNV and CDR2 YYDKDF (reference sequence). V lost 0 bases to trimming and J lost 1 base, with 14 bases between them. CDR3 sequence (DNA): TGTGCCACCAGCAGAGATCAGCGGCAGGGTGGCACAGATACGCAGTATTTT. This sequence encodes CATSRDQRQGGTDTQYF.

J is TRBJ2-1 and V is TRBV6-6; 8 bases are shared with TRBD2. V lost 7 bases to trimming and J lost 6 bases; unmatched junction nucleotides: 11. The CDR3 sequence is 15 residues long. Germline V gene sequence: CDR1 MNHNY, CDR2 SVGAGI (reference sequence). CDR3 sequence (DNA): TGTGCCAGCACCTATAGTGGCCTAGCGGGCAATGAGCAGTTCTTC. It translates to CASTYSGLAGNEQFF.

The chain joins TRBV30 to TRBJ2-5, with 13 bases fitting TRBD2. Trimming cost V 5 bases and J 4 bases; bases outside gene matches: 1. The CDR3 contains 13 residues. Germline V gives CDR1 GTSNPN, CDR2 SVGIG (reference sequence). CDR3 sequence reads: CAWGLAGAETQYF. As DNA, the CDR3 is TGTGCCTGGGGACTAGCGGGAGCAGAGACCCAGTACTTC.

The chain combines TRBV5-1 with TRBJ2-3, with TRBD1 as a possible D gene (6 bases). The CDR3 length is 13 residues. CDR1 and CDR2 from the germline V gene are SGHRS and YFSETQ. Trimming pared 6 bases from V and 5 bases from J, leaving 13 bases between. CDR3 DNA: TGCGCCAGCACCGTACTCAGGGGAGATACGCAGTATTTT. Its protein product is CASTVLRGDTQYF.

This rearrangement joins TRBV4-3 to TRBJ2-7, with no clear D. The CDR3 covers 15 residues. Trimming stripped 0 bases from V and 1 base from J, with 10 bases between. The germline gives CDR1 LGHNA, CDR2 YSLEER. This CDR3 is CASSQDQVRSYEQYF. CDR3 bases: TGCGCCAGCAGCCAAGATCAGGTTAGATCCTACGAGCAGTACTTC.

As concerns this clone: Within the sample, other DNA sequences also encode this same CDR3. This rearrangement joins TRBV30 to TRBJ1-6; no definite D call. The CDR3 is 13 residues long. Germline V gives CDR1 GTSNPN, CDR2 SVGIG (reference sequence). Trimming stripped 3 bases from V and 0 bases from J, with 3 bases between. CDR3 nucleotide sequence: TGTGCCTGGAGAAGCTCCTATAATTCACCCCTCCACTTT. Translation gives CAWRSSYNSPLHF.

Notes on this clone: A read error likely explains this, since a far larger clone differs by one base. Other DNA sequences of this sample code for an identical CDR3. This chain joins TRBV10-3 and TRBJ1-1; D is undetermined. The germline CDR1 and CDR2 sequences are ENHRY and SYGVKD. The V end lost 0 bases, the J end lost 8 bases, and 19 bases lay between the germline ends. The CDR3 is made up of 16 amino acids. The CDR3 region has the DNA TGTGCCATCAGTGAGTCTCGGGGTATAGGTTCGGCCGAAGCTTTCTTT. Its protein product is CAISESRGIGSAEAFF.

This clone has just a few counts. Other DNA sequences within the sample encode an identical CDR3. This chain uses TRBV10-3 with TRBJ1-2; a weak D match, TRBD1 (5 bases). Trimming cost V 6 bases and J 4 bases, with 12 bases left between them. The CDR3 is 13 residues long. CDR1 is ENHRY, CDR2 SYGVKD, per germline. CDR3 amino acids: CAISEGQSYGYTF. The DNA of the CDR3 is TGTGCCATCAGCGAGGGGCAGAGCTATGGCTACACCTTC.

The J gene is TRBJ1-3, the V gene TRBV5-1, with D unresolved. V dropped 0 bases and J dropped 4 bases, with 8 bases sitting between them. The CDR3 covers 14 residues. CDR1 is SGHRS and CDR2 is YFSETQ in the germline V gene. The CDR3: CASSLGAQGNTIYF. As DNA, the CDR3 is TGCGCCAGCAGCTTGGGGGCGCAGGGAAACACCATATATTTT.

V is TRBV5-4 and J is TRBJ2-3; 9 bases fit TRBD2. The CDR3 contains 15 residues. The V and J ends lost 3 bases and 1 base, in that order; junction bases with no gene match: 3. Germline CDR1 is SGHNT and CDR2 is YYREEE (reference sequence). The CDR3 here is CASSSRTSGTDTQYF. The CDR3 nucleotides are TGTGCCAGCAGCTCGAGGACTAGCGGCACAGATACGCAGTATTTT. The full variable domain, rest sourced from reference TRBV5-4 and TRBJ2-3, is ETGVTQSPTHLIKTRGQQVTLRCSSQSGHNTVSWYQQALGQGPQFIFQYYREEENGRGNFPPRFSGLQFPNYSSELNVNALELDDSALYLCASSSRTSGTDTQYFGPGTRLTVL.

J is TRBJ1-1 and V is TRBV19, with D hard to call. CDR3 size: 13 residues. Germline V gives CDR1 LNHDA, CDR2 SQIVND (reference sequence). Trimming removed 7 bases at V and 1 base at J, with 10 bases between. The DNA for the CDR3 is TGTGCCAGTATACTGCGGCAGAACACTGAAGCTTTCTTT. Amino acid sequence: CASILRQNTEAFF.

This clone was recorded only once. A much larger clone lies one base from this, so it may be a read error. This chain links TRBV4-2 with TRBJ1-1; D not resolved. V dropped 1 base and J dropped 2 bases, with 8 bases sitting between them. This CDR3 is 14 amino acids long. The V gene's germline CDR1 is LGHNA and CDR2 YNFKEQ. The CDR3: CASSQGGDNTEAFF. The DNA of the CDR3 is TGTGCCAGCAGCCAAGGTGGGGATAACACTGAAGCTTTCTTT.

The chain recombines TRBV6-6 with TRBJ1-5; 10 nucleotides align to TRBD1. J lost 5 bases, V lost 10 bases, and 2 bases had no gene match. The CDR3 runs to 12 residues. The germline V gene encodes CDR1 MNHNY and CDR2 SVGAGI (reference sequence). CDR3 in amino acids: CATDRGHQPQHF. DNA of the CDR3: TGTGCCACCGACAGGGGGCATCAGCCCCAGCATTTT.

The V and J genes are TRBV20-1 and TRBJ1-4, with unresolved D. The CDR3 is made up of 11 amino acids. The V end was cut by 1 base, the J end by 16 bases, with 13 bases between. Germline V CDR1 and CDR2: DFQATT, SNEGSKA (reference sequence). The CDR3 DNA reads as TGCAGTGCTAGAGTACGTGAAAATGGGTTTTTT. Translating it yields CSARVRENGFF.

This clone was picked up one time. V is TRBV21-1 and J is TRBJ2-4; the tabulated D call, TRBD1, remains unverified against the DNA. TRBV21-1 is an annotated pseudogene. CDR3 size: 17 residues. The CDR3 nucleotides are TGTGCCAGCAGCAAAGCCGACAGGTGGCTAGCCAAAAACATTCAGTACTTC. It yields the protein CASSKADRWLAKNIQYF.

This clone was detected only a few times. The chain carries TRBV5-1 and TRBJ1-2, with a weak D call TRBD1 (5 bases). The CDR3 runs to 16 residues. The germline CDR1 and CDR2 sequences are SGHRS and YFSETQ. V lost 4 bases, J lost 0 bases, and 16 bases lay in between. This chain's CDR3 is CASSPVGALTNYGYTF. Here the CDR3 DNA reads TGCGCCAGCAGCCCGGTCGGGGCGCTAACTAACTATGGCTACACCTTC.

The CDR3 bases are TGTGCCAGCTGGACAGGGATTAAAAACTATGGCTACACCTTC. It encodes CASWTGIKNYGYTF. This chain links TRBV30 with TRBJ1-2; 8 bases fit TRBD1. The germline V gene encodes CDR1 GTSNPN and CDR2 SVGIG (reference sequence). Trimming removed 8 bases from V and 2 bases from J; junction bases left unmatched: 10. This CDR3 comprises 14 residues.

The gene calls are TRBV5-4 and TRBJ1-1; D is unclear. The ends were cut back, 0 bases at V and 1 base at J, with 7 bases in the middle. The CDR3 has 14 residues. Germline values: CDR1 SGHNT, CDR2 YYREEE (reference sequence). CDR3 bases: TGTGCCAGCAGCTTGGCCGTGGGGAACACTGAAGCTTTCTTT. Protein sequence: CASSLAVGNTEAFF.

The genes are TRBV19 and TRBJ2-2; D might be TRBD1 (6 bases). CDR1 and CDR2 from the germline V gene are LNHDA and SQIVND (reference sequence). The CDR3 is 17 residues long. The ends were cut back, 0 bases at V and 4 bases at J, with 15 bases in the middle. CDR3 DNA sequence: TGTGCCAGTAGTATAGATCCCGGGCAGGGGATCACCGGGGAGCTGTTTTTT. Residues: CASSIDPGQGITGELFF.

The gene calls are TRBV14 and TRBJ1-4; the D is unclear. V lost 4 bases, J lost 10 bases, and 13 bases lay in between. Germline assignment: CDR1 SGHDN and CDR2 FVKESK. The CDR3 sequence is 13 residues long. CDR3 nucleotides: TGTGCCAGCAGCCTACTTTCCGAGGGAAAACTGTTTTTT. Encoded protein: CASSLLSEGKLFF. Filled out from reference TRBV14 and TRBJ1-4, the complete variable domain reads EAGVTQFPSHSVIEKGQTVTLRCDPISGHDNLYWYRRVMGKEIKFLLHFVKESKQDESGMPNNRFLAERTGGTYSTLKVQPAELEDSGVYFCASSLLSEGKLFFGSGTQLSVL.

V and J are TRBV9 and TRBJ2-6; D call uncertain. Germline CDR1 reads SGDLS; CDR2 reads YYNGEE. Trimming stripped 0 bases from V and 1 base from J, with 8 bases between. The CDR3 has 16 residues. CDR3 in amino acids: CASSVEGRSGANVLTF. The CDR3 DNA is TGTGCCAGCAGCGTAGAGGGTAGGTCTGGGGCCAACGTCCTGACTTTC.

This rearrangement joins TRBV30 to TRBJ2-3, with 11 bases identical to TRBD2. The trim removed 4 bases at V and 2 bases at J, leaving 5 bases unmatched. Germline V gives CDR1 GTSNPN, CDR2 SVGIG (reference sequence). The CDR3 is 15 amino acids. For the CDR3, the DNA is TGTGCCTGGAACCGACTAGCGGGAACCACAGATACGCAGTATTTT. Its translation is CAWNRLAGTTDTQYF.

V usage is TRBV5-4 and J usage is TRBJ1-1, with 9 bases identical to TRBD1. Germline values: CDR1 SGHNT, CDR2 YYREEE (reference sequence). Trimming at V came to 0 bases and at J to 3 bases, leaving 9 bases not matched to a gene. This CDR3 has 17 amino acids. The DNA of the CDR3 is TGTGCCAGCAGCTTGGGAGGGACAGGGTATGTAGACACTGAAGCTTTCTTT. Translated, it gives CASSLGGTGYVDTEAFF. Based on the CDR3 plus reference TRBV5-4 and TRBJ1-1, the full variable domain is ETGVTQSPTHLIKTRGQQVTLRCSSQSGHNTVSWYQQALGQGPQFIFQYYREEENGRGNFPPRFSGLQFPNYSSELNVNALELDDSALYLCASSLGGTGYVDTEAFFGQGTRLTVV.

The CDR3 spells CASSGRDSIYEQYF. The CDR3 DNA reads as TGTGCCAGCAGCGGCCGGGACAGTATCTACGAGCAGTACTTC. The chain employs TRBV6-1 and TRBJ2-7; 7 positions agree with TRBD1. This CDR3 comprises 14 residues. V lost 6 bases and J lost 3; bases outside the gene matches: 8. Germline CDR1 is MNHNS and CDR2 is SASEGT.

V and J are TRBV5-5 and TRBJ2-5; D is ambiguous. The CDR3 spans 13 residues. Per the germline V gene, CDR1 is SGHKS and CDR2 is YYEKEE (reference sequence). Trimming stripped 0 bases from V and 2 bases from J, with 5 bases between. CDR3 region: CASSLGGQETQYF. DNA of the CDR3: TGTGCCAGCAGCTTGGGGGGACAAGAGACCCAGTACTTC. The complete variable domain, with remaining parts taken from reference TRBV5-5 and TRBJ2-5, reads DAGVTQSPTHLIKTRGQQVTLRCSPISGHKSVSWYQQVLGQGPQFIFQYYEKEERGRGNFPDRFSARQFPNYSSELNVNALLLGDSALYLCASSLGGQETQYFGPGTRLLVL.

The chain links TRBV27 to TRBJ2-1; 14 nucleotides align to TRBD2. CDR3 size: 15 residues. Germline lookup yields CDR1 MNHEY and CDR2 SMNVEV (reference sequence). With 8 bases clipped from V and 7 bases from J, the junction kept 7 bases outside the gene matches. CDR3 loop: CASYPRTSGRNEQFF. The CDR3 DNA follows: TGTGCCAGCTATCCCAGGACTAGCGGGAGGAATGAGCAGTTCTTC.